The 21 T cell receptor beta chains below come from one sample, sequenced in a study of CD4 T cells in relation to SARS-CoV-2 and coronaviruses. Clones were sequenced by immunoSEQ multiplex PCR, and TCRdb holds only the in-frame ones, with some missing. The top ten hold about 12% of the sample, which has around 23,000 clones, about four fifths seen once. CD4+ T cells from unexposed donors were obtained before the COVID-19 pandemic (2011-2018). CD4+ T cells were isolated from the cells after about ten days of culture. These receptors' antigens are unknown. Sequencing used CD4+ T cells from PBMCs, cultured in vitro. These receptors all come from a human donor in good health.

This clone was found once. The rearrangement links TRBV27 to TRBJ2-3; 12 positions agree with TRBD2. The trim removed 6 bases at V and 4 bases at J, leaving 8 bases unmatched. The germline V gene encodes CDR1 MNHEY and CDR2 SMNVEV (reference sequence). There are 16 residues in the CDR3. CDR3 sequence reads: CASRRRLAGAPDTQYF. In DNA form, the CDR3 reads TGTGCCAGCAGGAGGAGACTAGCGGGAGCCCCAGATACGCAGTATTTT.

This clone came up a few times. The rearrangement uses TRBV9 and TRBJ1-2; 7 nucleotides match TRBD1. Germline loops: CDR1 SGDLS, CDR2 YYNGEE. The J segment lost 5 bases and the V segment lost 2 bases, leaving 3 bases of the junction unmatched. This CDR3 contains 13 residues. For the CDR3, the DNA is TGTGCCAGCAGCGTCCCAGGGGGATATGGCTACACCTTC. As protein: CASSVPGGYGYTF.

The chain recombines TRBV3-1 (or the pseudogene TRBV3-2) with TRBJ1-4; D not resolved. Per the germline V gene, CDR1 is LGHDT and CDR2 is YNNKEL (reference sequence). CDR3 length equals 12 residues. Trimming stripped 1 base from V and 7 bases from J, with 4 bases between. The CDR3 protein is CASSQVIEKLFF. The CDR3, as DNA: TGTGCCAGCAGCCAAGTTATTGAAAAACTGTTTTTT.

In this sample, this clone turned up a few times. The genes are TRBV13 and TRBJ2-7, with TRBD2 matching over 7 bases. J was trimmed by 3 bases and V by 5 bases; bases with no gene match: 25. Looked up from germline, CDR1 is PRHDT and CDR2 is FYEKMQ (reference sequence). The CDR3 sequence is 20 residues long. CDR3 loop: CASSPNPYAGVQPGDYEQYF. The CDR3 DNA is TGTGCCAGCAGCCCCAACCCATATGCGGGAGTTCAACCGGGGGACTACGAGCAGTACTTC. The entire variable domain, with the rest obtained from reference TRBV13 and TRBJ2-7, is as follows: AAGVIQSPRHLIKEKRETATLKCYPIPRHDTVYWYQQGPGQDPQFLISFYEKMQSDKGSIPDRFSAQQFSDYHSELNMSSLELGDSALYFCASSPNPYAGVQPGDYEQYFGPGTRLTVT.

This chain links TRBV20-1 with TRBJ2-3; 10 bases are a match to TRBD2. V lost 3 bases to trimming and J lost 5 bases; unmatched junction nucleotides: 11. From germline, CDR1 is DFQATT and CDR2 SNEGSKA (reference sequence). The CDR3 is 16 amino acids. Here the CDR3 reads CSASPSSGSILDTQYF. Written as DNA, the CDR3 is TGCAGTGCTAGTCCGTCTAGCGGGAGTATATTAGATACGCAGTATTTT.

The rearrangement links TRBV11-2 to TRBJ2-1; no clear D gene. The length of the CDR3 is 13 residues. V was shortened by 1 base and J by 15 bases, with 16 bases between the two germline ends. Germline V gene lookup returns CDR1 SGHAT and CDR2 FQNNGV. As DNA, the CDR3 is TGTGCCAGCAGCTTAGGTACCCGTCGCTTCCTGTTCTTC. Amino acids: CASSLGTRRFLFF. Based on the CDR3 plus reference TRBV11-2 and TRBJ2-1, the full variable domain is EAGVAQSPRYKIIEKRQSVAFWCNPISGHATLYWYQQILGQGPKLLIQFQNNGVVDDSQLPKDRFSAERLKGVDSTLKIQPAKLEDSAVYLCASSLGTRRFLFFGPGTRLTVL.

The rearrangement uses TRBV20-1 and TRBJ2-4; TRBD2 matches 7 bases. Per the germline V gene, CDR1 is DFQATT and CDR2 is SNEGSKA (reference sequence). This CDR3 is built from 15 residues. V shed 3 bases and J 2 bases; nucleotides not matched to a gene: 7. DNA of the CDR3: TGCAGTGCTAGTGGACTAGTGTTTTCCAAAAACATTCAGTACTTC. Residues: CSASGLVFSKNIQYF.

This rearrangement joins TRBV14 to TRBJ1-4, with D uncertain. The V end was cut by 2 bases, the J end by 7 bases, with 17 bases between. This CDR3 is built from 16 residues. The germline gives CDR1 SGHDN, CDR2 FVKESK. CDR3 region: CASSQYPALVGEKLFF. The CDR3 DNA is TGTGCCAGCAGCCAATACCCCGCACTCGTCGGTGAAAAACTGTTTTTT.

V and J are TRBV7-6 and TRBJ1-3; 7 bases are a match to TRBD1. Germline loops: CDR1 SGHVS, CDR2 FNYEAQ. The CDR3 runs 18 residues. V trimming: 3 bases; J trimming: 4 bases; junction bases outside the gene matches: 15. The CDR3 loop is CASSFGIKQTGSGNTIYF. In nucleotides, the CDR3 is TGTGCCAGCAGCTTTGGGATAAAGCAGACAGGGTCGGGAAACACCATATATTTT.

The chain carries TRBV20-1 and TRBJ1-2; TRBD1 matches at 12 bases. CDR3 length: 16 amino acids. Trimming removed 3 bases from V and 5 bases from J; junction bases left unmatched: 10. Germline CDR1 DFQATT, CDR2 SNEGSKA (reference sequence). In DNA, the CDR3 is TGCAGTGCTAGTAACCGGGGGACAGGGGGCGATTATGGCTACACCTTC. This translates into CSASNRGTGGDYGYTF.

The chain uses TRBV5-8 and TRBJ1-2; D gene uncertain. Trimming pared 7 bases from V and 6 bases from J, leaving 25 bases between. This CDR3 is built from 16 residues. From germline, CDR1 is SGHTS and CDR2 YDEGEE. DNA for the CDR3: TGTGCCAGCGTGCTTAACGGGGTTCTTGGATTCAATGGCTACACCTTC. Translation gives CASVLNGVLGFNGYTF.

This sequence joins TRBV28 and TRBJ1-3; 8 positions match TRBD1. The CDR3 contains 14 residues. CDR1 MDHEN and CDR2 SYDVKM come from the germline V gene. V shed 5 bases, J shed 0 bases, and the junction held 0 bases outside the gene matches. In DNA, the CDR3 is TGTGCCAGCAGTGGACAGGGCTCTGGAAACACCATATATTTT. It translates to CASSGQGSGNTIYF.

The CDR3 protein is CASSWGGPSGNNEQFF. The CDR3 DNA follows: TGCGCCAGCAGCTGGGGGGGGCCTAGCGGGAACAATGAGCAGTTCTTC. This sequence joins TRBV5-1 and TRBJ2-1; 9 positions agree with TRBD2. The CDR3 spans 16 residues. Looked up from germline, CDR1 is SGHRS and CDR2 is YFSETQ. Losses at the gene ends were 3 bases for V and 5 bases for J; bases not matched to a gene: 9.

A few counts support this clone. This rearrangement joins TRBV10-3 to TRBJ1-6; 7 nucleotides agree with TRBD1. V lost 10 bases to trimming and J lost 5 bases; unmatched junction nucleotides: 11. From germline, CDR1 is ENHRY and CDR2 SYGVKD. This CDR3 has 15 amino acids. CDR3: CATYPGQRNNSPLHF. The CDR3 nucleotides are TGTGCCACATATCCGGGACAGAGAAATAATTCACCCCTCCACTTT.

V gene TRBV30 combines with J gene TRBJ1-6, with 9 bases aligning to TRBD1. The CDR3 is 16 amino acids. Germline loops: CDR1 GTSNPN, CDR2 SVGIG (reference sequence). Unmatched junction bases numbered 7, after V lost 0 bases and J lost 7 bases. CDR3 region: CAWSVPGQGTNSPLHF. Here the CDR3 DNA reads TGTGCCTGGAGTGTTCCAGGACAGGGGACGAATTCACCCCTCCACTTT.

The chain is built from TRBV5-1 and TRBJ1-2; TRBD1 might be the D (5 bases). The CDR3 totals 16 residues. Looked up from germline, CDR1 is SGHRS and CDR2 is YFSETQ. V was pared by 0 bases and J by 4 bases, with 16 bases between. For the CDR3, the DNA is TGCGCCAGCAGCTTGGGAGTCGACAGTCGTATCTATGGCTACACCTTC. Translating it yields CASSLGVDSRIYGYTF.

This chain links TRBV29-1 with TRBJ1-1; D not resolved. The CDR3 totals 10 residues. CDR1 is SQVTM, CDR2 ANQGSEA, per germline. The V end was cut by 6 bases, the J end by 8 bases, with 10 bases between. The CDR3: CSVAITEAFF. The CDR3 DNA follows: TGCAGCGTGGCCATCACGGAAGCTTTCTTT.

The CDR3 reads CASSPTGLAGYEQYF. Here the CDR3 DNA reads TGTGCCAGCTCACCTACGGGACTAGCGGGATACGAGCAGTACTTC. The chain uses TRBV18 and TRBJ2-7; 13 nucleotides agree with TRBD2. V shed 3 bases and J 4 bases; nucleotides not matched to a gene: 3. CDR1 is KGHSH and CDR2 is LQKENI in the germline V gene. CDR3 length: 15 residues.

In this sample, this clone turned up a few times. The chain carries TRBV2 and TRBJ2-3; tentative D call: TRBD1 (7 bases). The CDR3 has 14 amino acids. The V gene's germline CDR1 is SNHLY and CDR2 FYNNEI. V gave up 6 bases and J gave up 2 bases, with 12 bases separating them. The CDR3 nucleotides read TGTGCCAGCAGGGGGGGACAGATCACAGATACGCAGTATTTT. Translation: CASRGGQITDTQYF.

This clone has only a few counts. This chain uses TRBV24-1 with TRBJ2-1; 11 bases line up with TRBD1. V lost 9 bases and J lost 6; bases outside the gene matches: 6. Germline CDR1 KGHDR, CDR2 SFDVKD. The CDR3 spans 14 residues. This chain's CDR3 is CATSGDRGSNEQFF. As DNA, the CDR3 is TGTGCCACCTCGGGGGACAGGGGGTCCAATGAGCAGTTCTTC.

The table lists this clone with a few counts. The V gene is TRBV4-1, the J gene TRBJ1-2; 10 nucleotides line up with TRBD1. The ends lost 2 bases at V and 4 bases at J; junction bases unmatched: 7. The CDR3 extends over 16 amino acids. Germline V gives CDR1 MGHRA, CDR2 YSYEKL. DNA of the CDR3: TGCGCCAGCAGCCAATTGACAGGGGGCGGCGGCTATGGCTACACCTTC. Amino acids: CASSQLTGGGGYGYTF.